These T cell receptor beta chains were read from a single sample in a study of shared clonotypes between healthy human individuals. Assay: immunoSEQ multiplex PCR; the TCRdb copy retains only in-frame clones and omits some. The profile shows around 2.5 million clones, 80% to 95% of them singletons. Specimen: naive CD4+ T cells from PBMCs. The receptors originated from a young man in good health. Some clones in this sample may be carry-over from other donors' samples. Both conserved end residues are part of each CDR3. D genes are given only for firm matches. Size is stated for part of the rows, as once, few or many counts, or as a class when the clone is expanded.

abundance,d_gene,j_gene,len,v_gene,CDR3nt,CDR3aa
.,TRBD1,TRBJ2-1,15,TRBV5-1,TGCGCCAGCAGCGCGGACAGGGAGCGAGGCAATGAGCAGTTCTTC,CASSADRERGNEQFF
.,.,TRBJ1-2,15,TRBV11-1,TGTGCCAGCAGCTTGATTGGGCCTTCTAACTATGGCTACACCTTC,CASSLIGPSNYGYTF
.,.,TRBJ2-1,14,TRBV7-6,TGTGCCAGCAGCTTAGCCTCTACCTACAATGAGCAGTTCTTC,CASSLASTYNEQFF
.,.,TRBJ2-7,14,TRBV5-1,TGCGCCAGCAGCTTGAACGGGAGAACCTACGAGCAGTACTTC,CASSLNGRTYEQYF
.,.,TRBJ1-2,14,TRBV27,TGTGCCAGCAGTGATCTCCAGGGAGGCTATGGCTACACCTTC,CASSDLQGGYGYTF
.,TRBD1,TRBJ2-7,14,TRBV7-2,TGTGCCAGCAGTCGGGACAGGGACTCCTACGAGCAGTACTTC,CASSRDRDSYEQYF
.,.,TRBJ2-7,15,TRBV28,TGTGCCAGCAGGCAACCGGGACAGCGGGGTCCCGCACAGTACTTC,CASRQPGQRGPAQYF
.,TRBD1,TRBJ2-3,14,TRBV5-1,TGCGCCAGCAGCCTGGACAGGGGCACAGATACGCAGTATTTT,CASSLDRGTDTQYF
.,.,TRBJ2-7,16,TRBV15,TGTGCCACCAGCAGAGATCTAGTGGGACCGGGGGCCGAGCAGTACTTC,CATSRDLVGPGAEQYF
.,.,TRBJ1-2,14,TRBV29-1,TGCAGCGTTGAGGCAGAAACTTATAACTATGGCTACACCTTC,CSVEAETYNYGYTF
.,TRBD2,TRBJ2-3,14,TRBV5-4,TGTGCCAGCAGCTTGCGCGGGAGCCAGGGTACGCAGTATTTT,CASSLRGSQGTQYF
.,.,TRBJ1-1,13,TRBV28,TGTGCCAGCAGTTCTGCCGAGAACACTGAAGCTTTCTTT,CASSSAENTEAFF
.,.,TRBJ2-1,15,TRBV27,TGTGCCAGCAGTTTAATACCCCCGGACCGGAATGAGCAGTTCTTC,CASSLIPPDRNEQFF
.,.,TRBJ1-2,16,TRBV27,TGTGCCAGCAGTTCGGGACCGCATCAAGACCCCTATGGCTACACCTTC,CASSSGPHQDPYGYTF
.,.,TRBJ2-2,15,TRBV2,TGTGCCAGCTGGGGTCCACTGCTGAACACCGGGGAGCTGTTTTTT,CASWGPLLNTGELFF
.,.,TRBJ1-1,13,TRBV7-9,TGTGCCAGCAGCTTTGAGGATAACACTGAAGCTTTCTTT,CASSFEDNTEAFF
.,TRBD1,TRBJ1-1,14,TRBV5-1,TGCGCCAGCAGCTCGAGGACAGGGGTCCCTGAAGCTTTCTTT,CASSSRTGVPEAFF
once,TRBD2,TRBJ2-1,19,TRBV4-1,TGCGCCAGCAGCCAAGATCCACTAGCGGGGATGACTTTCTACAATGAGCAGTTCTTC,CASSQDPLAGMTFYNEQFF
.,TRBD2,TRBJ2-3,19,TRBV4-1,TGCGCCAGCAGTCCTGAGTGGACTAGCGGGAGGGGAGACACAGATACGCAGTATTTT,CASSPEWTSGRGDTDTQYF
.,.,TRBJ1-3,14,TRBV7-6,TGTGCCAGCAGCACCTACAGGAGTGGAAACACCATATATTTT,CASSTYRSGNTIYF
once,TRBD2,TRBJ2-1,19,TRBV14,TGTGCCAGCAGCCAAGACTGGCTCGCCGAACAGCCCGCGGGGGGTGAGCAGTTCTTC,CASSQDWLAEQPAGGEQFF
.,.,TRBJ1-2,16,TRBV11-2,TGTGCCAGCAGCTTAGCCTTTGGACAGCTAAACTATGGCTACACCTTC,CASSLAFGQLNYGYTF
.,.,TRBJ1-2,15,TRBV7-8,TGTGCCAGCAGCTTAAGGACGAACACTAACTATGGCTACACCTTC,CASSLRTNTNYGYTF